One and the same sample provided the 9 T cell receptor beta chains below, sequenced in a study of circulating and synovial CD4+ cells in juvenile arthritis. TCRdb keeps only in-frame clones here, not all; method: immunoSEQ multiplex PCR. The repertoire holds approximately 16,000 clones, with about 90% as singletons. The sequencing sample was made of CD4+ T cells from blood. These receptors originate from a human donor with juvenile idiopathic arthritis.

This clone was seen just once. The rearrangement joins TRBV18 to TRBJ1-5; a weak D match, TRBD1 (5 bases). Trimming pared 3 bases from V and 0 bases from J, leaving 12 bases between. The CDR3 sequence is 16 residues long. Germline CDR1 reads KGHSH; CDR2 reads LQKENI. CDR3 bases: TGTGCCAGCTCACCCTCCCAGGGTTTTAGCAATCAGCCCCAGCATTTT. It encodes CASSPSQGFSNQPQHF.

This chain links TRBV6-5 with TRBJ2-7, with 8 bases lining up with TRBD1. There are 15 residues in the CDR3. In germline, CDR1 is MNHEY, CDR2 SVGAGI. Losses at the gene ends were 5 bases for V and 3 bases for J; bases not matched to a gene: 9. Here the CDR3 DNA reads TGTGCCAGCAGTAACCACGACAGGGGAGTCTACGAGCAGTACTTC. Translation: CASSNHDRGVYEQYF.

Only one count was recorded for this clone. The CDR3 spells CARSQGLNYGYTF. The CDR3 DNA reads TGTGCCAGATCACAGGGATTGAACTATGGCTACACCTTC. The rearrangement joins TRBV6-1 to TRBJ1-2; D possibly corresponds to TRBD1 (6 bases). The germline CDR1 and CDR2 sequences are MNHNS and SASEGT. The germline V and J ends were trimmed by 9 bases and 2 bases, with 13 bases remaining between them. The CDR3 has 13 amino acids.

J is TRBJ1-1 and V is TRBV12-5; TRBD1 matches at 12 bases. CDR3 length: 18 residues. The J segment lost 1 base and the V segment lost 0 bases, leaving 6 bases of the junction unmatched. The germline V gene encodes CDR1 LGHNT and CDR2 FRNRAP. The CDR3 reads CASGLVTGTGGKNTEAFF. As DNA, the CDR3 is TGTGCTAGTGGTTTGGTTACCGGGACAGGGGGCAAGAACACTGAAGCTTTCTTT.

The chain links TRBV30 to TRBJ2-1; 12 bases are shared with TRBD2. J lost 14 bases, V lost 1 base, and 0 bases had no gene match. This CDR3 has 11 amino acids. Germline V lookup: CDR1 GTSNPN, CDR2 SVGIG (reference sequence). CDR3 residues: CAWSASGGEFF. In DNA, the CDR3 is TGTGCCTGGAGTGCTAGCGGGGGGGAGTTCTTC.

This clone was picked up one time. The gene calls are TRBV9 and TRBJ2-1; 9 bases agree with TRBD2. The V gene end was trimmed by 1 base and the J gene end by 2 bases; junction bases not matched to a gene: 7. Germline V CDR1 and CDR2: SGDLS, YYNGEE. This CDR3 region has 17 residues. Written as DNA, the CDR3 is TGTGCCAGCAGCGTAAGGGCGGGAGGGGGTACCTACAATGAGCAGTTCTTC. Residues: CASSVRAGGGTYNEQFF.

This chain joins TRBV7-2 and TRBJ2-6, with D tentatively TRBD2 (6 bases). The CDR3 has 17 residues. Germline values: CDR1 SGHTA, CDR2 FQGNSA. Trimming cost V 4 bases and J 0 bases, with 13 bases left between them. The CDR3, as DNA: TGTGCCAGCAGCTGGGGGGAAGAGGGCTCTGGGGCCAACGTCCTGACTTTC. It yields the protein CASSWGEEGSGANVLTF.

This rearrangement joins TRBV5-1 to TRBJ2-3; 7 bases line up with TRBD2. Germline V gene sequence: CDR1 SGHRS, CDR2 YFSETQ. The V and J ends lost 5 bases and 3 bases, in that order; junction bases with no gene match: 3. The CDR3 is 13 residues long. The CDR3 sequence: CASSPSGTDTQYF. The CDR3, as DNA: TGCGCCAGCAGTCCTAGCGGTACAGATACGCAGTATTTT.

The count of this clone is one. The chain is built from TRBV25-1 and TRBJ1-2, with D unclear. There are 14 residues in the CDR3. CDR1 and CDR2 from the germline V gene are MGHDK and SYGVNS. V dropped 5 bases and J dropped 0 bases, with 10 bases sitting between them. In nucleotides, the CDR3 is TGTGCCAGCAGTACCCACATATCTAACTATGGCTACACCTTC. This codes for CASSTHISNYGYTF.